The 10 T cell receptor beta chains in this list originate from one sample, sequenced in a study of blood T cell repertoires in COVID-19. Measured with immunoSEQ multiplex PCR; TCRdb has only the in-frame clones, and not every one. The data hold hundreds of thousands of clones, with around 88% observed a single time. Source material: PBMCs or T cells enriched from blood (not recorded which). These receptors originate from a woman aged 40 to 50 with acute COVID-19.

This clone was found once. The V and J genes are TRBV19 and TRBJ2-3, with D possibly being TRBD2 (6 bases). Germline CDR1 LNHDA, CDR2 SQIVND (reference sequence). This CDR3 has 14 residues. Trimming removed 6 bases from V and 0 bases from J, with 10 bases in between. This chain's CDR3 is CASSESGSTDTQYF. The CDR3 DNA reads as TGTGCCAGTAGCGAAAGCGGGAGCACAGATACGCAGTATTTT.

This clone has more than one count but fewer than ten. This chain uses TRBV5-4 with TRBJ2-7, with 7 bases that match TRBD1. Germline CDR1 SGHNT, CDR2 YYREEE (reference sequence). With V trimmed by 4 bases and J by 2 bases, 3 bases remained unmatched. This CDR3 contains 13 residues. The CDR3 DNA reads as TGTGCCAGCAGCGTGGGGACAGCCTACGAGCAGTACTTC. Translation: CASSVGTAYEQYF.

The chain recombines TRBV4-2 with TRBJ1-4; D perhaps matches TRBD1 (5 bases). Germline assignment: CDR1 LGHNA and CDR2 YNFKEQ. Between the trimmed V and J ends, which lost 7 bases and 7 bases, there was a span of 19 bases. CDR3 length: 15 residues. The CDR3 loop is CASNPSQGAGEKLFF. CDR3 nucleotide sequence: TGTGCCAGCAACCCTTCTCAAGGGGCTGGTGAAAAACTGTTTTTT.

CDR3 in amino acids: CASNLQGSTYGYTF. CDR3 DNA sequence: TGTGCCAGTAACTTACAGGGCTCTACGTATGGCTACACCTTC. The genes are TRBV19 and TRBJ1-2, with D possibly matching TRBD1 (6 bases). Deletions cut 7 bases from V and 5 bases from J, with 17 bases between. The CDR3 is made up of 14 amino acids. Per the germline V gene, CDR1 is LNHDA and CDR2 is SQIVND (reference sequence).

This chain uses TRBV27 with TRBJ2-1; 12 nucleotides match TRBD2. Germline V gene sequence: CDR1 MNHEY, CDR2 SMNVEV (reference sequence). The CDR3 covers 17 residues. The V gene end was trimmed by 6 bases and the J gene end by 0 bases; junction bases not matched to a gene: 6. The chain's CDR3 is CASRPLAGGSSYNEQFF. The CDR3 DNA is TGTGCCAGCAGACCACTAGCGGGAGGCAGCTCCTACAATGAGCAGTTCTTC.

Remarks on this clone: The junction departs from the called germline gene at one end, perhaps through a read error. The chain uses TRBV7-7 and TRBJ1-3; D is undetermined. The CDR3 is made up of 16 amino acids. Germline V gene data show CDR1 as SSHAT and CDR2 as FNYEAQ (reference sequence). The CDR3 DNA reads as TGTGCTAGCAGCTTAGCCCCCATCGGGTCTGGAAACACCATATATTTT. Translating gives CASSLAPIGSGNTIYF.

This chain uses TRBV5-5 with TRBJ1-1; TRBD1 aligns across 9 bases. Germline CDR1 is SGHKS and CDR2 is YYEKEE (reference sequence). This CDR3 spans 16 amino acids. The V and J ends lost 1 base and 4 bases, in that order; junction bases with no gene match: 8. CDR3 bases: TGTGCCAGCAGCTTGAGGACAGGGGTTGAGAGCACTGAAGCTTTCTTT. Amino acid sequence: CASSLRTGVESTEAFF.

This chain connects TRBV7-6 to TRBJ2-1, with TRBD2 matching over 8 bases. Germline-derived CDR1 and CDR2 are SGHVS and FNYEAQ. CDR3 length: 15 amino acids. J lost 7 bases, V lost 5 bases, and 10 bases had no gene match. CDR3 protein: CASSPSWREANEQFF. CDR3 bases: TGTGCCAGCAGCCCCAGCTGGCGGGAGGCTAATGAGCAGTTCTTC.

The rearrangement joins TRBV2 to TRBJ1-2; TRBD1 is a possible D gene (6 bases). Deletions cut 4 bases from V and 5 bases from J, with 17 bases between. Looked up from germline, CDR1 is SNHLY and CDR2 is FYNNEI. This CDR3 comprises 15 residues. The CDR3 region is CASSVVGRGEYGYTF. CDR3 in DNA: TGTGCCAGCAGTGTCGTAGGCAGGGGAGAGTATGGCTACACCTTC.

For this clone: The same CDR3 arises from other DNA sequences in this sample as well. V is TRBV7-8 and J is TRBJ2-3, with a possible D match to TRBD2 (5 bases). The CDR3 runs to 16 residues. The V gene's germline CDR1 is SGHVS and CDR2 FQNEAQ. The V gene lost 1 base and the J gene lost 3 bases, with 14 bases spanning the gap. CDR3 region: CASSLVTGWDTDTQYF. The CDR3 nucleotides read TGTGCCAGCAGCTTAGTAACGGGATGGGATACAGATACGCAGTATTTT.